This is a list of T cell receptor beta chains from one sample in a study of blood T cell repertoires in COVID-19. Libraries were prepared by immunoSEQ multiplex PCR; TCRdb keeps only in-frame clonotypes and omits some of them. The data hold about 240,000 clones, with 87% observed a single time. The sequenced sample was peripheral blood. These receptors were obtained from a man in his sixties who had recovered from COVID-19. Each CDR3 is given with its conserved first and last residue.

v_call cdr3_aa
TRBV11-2 CASSSSGTDMLETQYF
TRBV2 CASIGAGGRPDTQYF
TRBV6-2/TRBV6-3 CASSYSIQGASYSNQPQHF
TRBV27 CASSPTQVREKLFF
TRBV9 CASSTRTSGGTDTQYF
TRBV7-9 CASSLDGGPSGANVLTF
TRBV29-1 CSAGLAGFYNEQFF
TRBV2 CASGTDREAFF
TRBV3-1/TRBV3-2 CASSHSGPGEETQYF
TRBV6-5 CASRPTGISGNTIYF
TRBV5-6 CASSLASGGYNQPQHF
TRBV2 CASSDHDWGELFF
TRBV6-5 CASSRDRVRYEQFF
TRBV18 CASSLGQSNTEAFF
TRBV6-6 CASTRMNTEAFF
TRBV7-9 CASSLSRQGAGTQYF
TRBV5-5 CASSLLQGGQPQHF
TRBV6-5 CASSYLSGGAHNEQFF
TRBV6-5 CACRQGRTEAFF
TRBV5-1 CASSPGISRADTQYF
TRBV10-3 CAISVASGDREQYF
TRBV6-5 CASSYGRGGHNEQFF
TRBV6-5 CASTKRGQGNEKLFF
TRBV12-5 CASGLGLAEQFF
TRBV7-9 CASSLNNEETQYF
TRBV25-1 CASSESAGRGYTF
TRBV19 CASSSPRSTGNTEAFF
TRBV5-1 CASSSRRWGGTDTQYF
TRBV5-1 CASSGIPGQGNLGSRDTEAFF
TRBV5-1 CASSLTPFGGYTF
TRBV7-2 CASSLDRDSYQPQHF
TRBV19 CASNDIVNEAFF
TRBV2 CASVSDRRLYEQYF
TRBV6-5 CATTGLAGNTIYF
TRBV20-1 CSASSRDRSSTDTQYF
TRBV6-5 CASSQDRGSPLHF
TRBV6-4 CASSRQPWTSGADTQYF
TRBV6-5 CASSLIHEQFF
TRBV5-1 CASSLDKNTGELFF
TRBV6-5 CASRSGQGFRTEAFF
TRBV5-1 CASSAGQGNEQFF
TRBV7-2 CASSYQAWDTEAFF
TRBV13 CASSWGAGGNSPLHF
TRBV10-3 CAISESTGGWSEQFF
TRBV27 CASSPQTGSGNTIYF
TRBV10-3 CAISDAEVWYGYTF
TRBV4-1 CASSQPGQGTGELFF